A selection of T cell receptor beta chains follows, all from one sample in a study of shared clonotypes between healthy human individuals. Assay: immunoSEQ multiplex PCR; the TCRdb copy retains only in-frame clones and omits some. The profile shows about 340,000 clones, around 70% of them singletons. The specimen was memory CD4+ T cells sorted from blood. The origin of the receptors is a young man in good health. Both conserved end residues are part of each CDR3. The order of the fields is D gene, V gene, J gene, clone size, CDR3 protein, CDR3 DNA. A D gene is named only where the DNA matches it firmly. Size is stated for part of the rows, as once, few or many counts, or as a class when the clone is expanded.

D gene: -
V gene: TRBV7-8
J gene: TRBJ1-1
clone size: -
CDR3 protein: CASSLTLNTEAFF
CDR3 DNA: TGTGCCAGCAGCTTAACCCTGAACACTGAAGCTTTCTTT

D gene: -
V gene: TRBV4-3
J gene: TRBJ1-3
clone size: many
CDR3 protein: CASSQEGISGNTIYF
CDR3 DNA: TGCGCCAGCAGCCAAGAAGGGATCTCTGGAAACACCATATATTTT

D gene: TRBD1
V gene: TRBV10-3
J gene: TRBJ1-6
clone size: -
CDR3 protein: CAIRGTGDHNSPLHF
CDR3 DNA: TGTGCCATCAGGGGGACAGGGGACCATAATTCACCCCTCCACTTT

D gene: -
V gene: TRBV9
J gene: TRBJ1-2
clone size: -
CDR3 protein: CASSDGTAHFVGGYTF
CDR3 DNA: TGTGCCAGCAGCGATGGGACTGCGCATTTCGTAGGAGGCTACACCTTC

D gene: TRBD1
V gene: TRBV7-9
J gene: TRBJ2-7
clone size: -
CDR3 protein: CASSLRPTGSYEQYF
CDR3 DNA: TGTGCCAGCAGCTTACGCCCGACAGGGAGCTACGAGCAGTACTTC

D gene: -
V gene: TRBV19
J gene: TRBJ2-2
clone size: -
CDR3 protein: CASSIVGGPGELFF
CDR3 DNA: TGTGCCAGTAGTATAGTAGGAGGGCCCGGGGAGCTGTTTTTT

D gene: -
V gene: TRBV28
J gene: TRBJ2-7
clone size: -
CDR3 protein: CASSQIRYEQYF
CDR3 DNA: TGTGCCAGCAGTCAAATACGCTACGAGCAGTACTTC

D gene: -
V gene: TRBV6-5
J gene: TRBJ2-5
clone size: -
CDR3 protein: CASSYLLGTQYF
CDR3 DNA: TGTGCCAGCAGTTACTTGTTAGGGACCCAGTACTTC

D gene: -
V gene: TRBV29-1
J gene: TRBJ2-5
clone size: -
CDR3 protein: CSVFGTLGGETQYF
CDR3 DNA: TGCAGCGTTTTTGGGACCCTGGGGGGTGAGACCCAGTACTTC

D gene: TRBD2
V gene: TRBV18
J gene: TRBJ2-1
clone size: -
CDR3 protein: CASSPIQRTSGRWNEQFF
CDR3 DNA: TGTGCCAGCTCACCTATTCAAAGGACTAGCGGGAGGTGGAATGAGCAGTTCTTC

D gene: -
V gene: TRBV2
J gene: TRBJ1-5
clone size: -
CDR3 protein: CASSVLSAEPQHF
CDR3 DNA: TGTGCCAGCAGTGTTTTGTCGGCGGAGCCCCAGCATTTT

D gene: -
V gene: TRBV6-5
J gene: TRBJ1-2
clone size: medium-sized
CDR3 protein: CASSPQGGDNYGYTF
CDR3 DNA: TGTGCCAGCAGCCCCCAAGGGGGGGATAACTATGGCTACACCTTC

D gene: -
V gene: TRBV20-1
J gene: TRBJ2-1
clone size: once
CDR3 protein: CSATKDNEQFF
CDR3 DNA: TGCAGTGCTACCAAAGACAATGAGCAGTTCTTC

D gene: -
V gene: TRBV7-9
J gene: TRBJ2-1
clone size: -
CDR3 protein: CASSLDNRAAYQFF
CDR3 DNA: TGTGCCAGCAGCTTAGATAATAGGGCTGCTTACCAGTTCTTC

D gene: TRBD2
V gene: TRBV7-9
J gene: TRBJ2-2
clone size: -
CDR3 protein: CASSLYPGLAGSNTGELFF
CDR3 DNA: TGTGCCAGCAGCTTATACCCGGGACTAGCGGGGTCGAACACCGGGGAGCTGTTTTTT

D gene: -
V gene: TRBV19
J gene: TRBJ2-3
clone size: once
CDR3 protein: CASKGSLGASTDTQYF
CDR3 DNA: TGTGCCAGTAAGGGGAGTCTGGGGGCAAGCACAGATACGCAGTATTTT

D gene: -
V gene: TRBV30
J gene: TRBJ1-1
clone size: -
CDR3 protein: CAWTSTAGFAEAFF
CDR3 DNA: TGTGCCTGGACCTCGACCGCAGGGTTTGCTGAAGCTTTCTTT

D gene: -
V gene: TRBV5-4
J gene: TRBJ2-1
clone size: many
CDR3 protein: CASSLGYARSGNEQFF
CDR3 DNA: TGTGCCAGCAGCTTGGGGTACGCCAGGTCTGGCAATGAGCAGTTCTTC

D gene: -
V gene: TRBV19
J gene: TRBJ2-1
clone size: -
CDR3 protein: CASREDRSSYNEQFF
CDR3 DNA: TGTGCCAGTAGAGAGGACAGAAGCTCCTACAATGAGCAGTTCTTC

D gene: TRBD2
V gene: TRBV19
J gene: TRBJ2-7
clone size: few
CDR3 protein: CASSITSGRAYEQYF
CDR3 DNA: TGTGCCAGTAGTATTACTAGCGGGAGGGCCTACGAGCAGTACTTC

D gene: -
V gene: TRBV7-2
J gene: TRBJ2-5
clone size: -
CDR3 protein: CASSQRGGRETQYF
CDR3 DNA: TGTGCCAGCAGCCAAAGGGGGGGTCGAGAGACCCAGTACTTC

D gene: TRBD1
V gene: TRBV7-9
J gene: TRBJ1-2
clone size: once
CDR3 protein: CASSLSSTGYGGYTF
CDR3 DNA: TGTGCCAGCAGCCTATCCTCGACAGGGTATGGCGGCTACACCTTC

D gene: TRBD2
V gene: TRBV28
J gene: TRBJ2-1
clone size: -
CDR3 protein: CASSFPGLAGDHEQFF
CDR3 DNA: TGTGCCAGCAGTTTTCCGGGACTAGCGGGAGACCATGAGCAGTTCTTC

D gene: -
V gene: TRBV7-2
J gene: TRBJ1-5
clone size: -
CDR3 protein: CASSRDFGQPQHF
CDR3 DNA: TGTGCCAGCAGCCGGGATTTTGGTCAGCCCCAGCATTTT

D gene: TRBD2
V gene: TRBV5-8
J gene: TRBJ2-7
clone size: -
CDR3 protein: CASSLAQTSGGSYEQYF
CDR3 DNA: TGTGCCAGCAGCTTGGCCCAGACTAGCGGCGGCTCCTACGAGCAGTACTTC

D gene: -
V gene: TRBV7-6
J gene: TRBJ1-1
clone size: -
CDR3 protein: CASSRDTPPGNTEAFF
CDR3 DNA: TGTGCCAGCAGCAGGGACACCCCCCCGGGGAACACTGAAGCTTTCTTT

D gene: -
V gene: TRBV19
J gene: TRBJ2-1
clone size: -
CDR3 protein: CASASLVSYNEQFF
CDR3 DNA: TGTGCCAGTGCCTCACTAGTCTCCTACAATGAGCAGTTCTTC

D gene: -
V gene: TRBV5-1
J gene: TRBJ2-4
clone size: -
CDR3 protein: CASSGGLEAKNIQYF
CDR3 DNA: TGCGCCAGCTCCGGGGGGCTCGAGGCCAAAAACATTCAGTACTTC

D gene: TRBD2
V gene: TRBV5-8
J gene: TRBJ2-1
clone size: -
CDR3 protein: CASSLGLAGVSYNEQFF
CDR3 DNA: TGTGCCAGCAGCTTGGGGCTAGCGGGGGTCTCCTACAATGAGCAGTTCTTC

D gene: -
V gene: TRBV30
J gene: TRBJ1-5
clone size: -
CDR3 protein: CAWSKTEDQPQHF
CDR3 DNA: TGTGCCTGGAGCAAGACAGAAGATCAGCCCCAGCATTTT

D gene: -
V gene: TRBV27
J gene: TRBJ2-1
clone size: -
CDR3 protein: CASSFLGGLGNEQFF
CDR3 DNA: TGTGCCAGCAGTTTTCTAGGGGGGTTGGGCAATGAGCAGTTCTTC

D gene: TRBD1
V gene: TRBV27
J gene: TRBJ2-7
clone size: -
CDR3 protein: CASSFGTGAYEQYF
CDR3 DNA: TGTGCCAGCAGTTTCGGGACAGGAGCCTACGAGCAGTACTTC

D gene: -
V gene: TRBV27
J gene: TRBJ1-1
clone size: -
CDR3 protein: CASRNRRNTEAFF
CDR3 DNA: TGTGCCAGCCGTAACAGGAGGAACACTGAAGCTTTCTTT

D gene: TRBD1
V gene: TRBV2
J gene: TRBJ2-2
clone size: -
CDR3 protein: CASDRDNTGELFF
CDR3 DNA: TGTGCCAGCGACAGGGACAACACCGGGGAGCTGTTTTTT

D gene: -
V gene: TRBV7-9
J gene: TRBJ2-2
clone size: -
CDR3 protein: CASSLASIRGGTTTGELFF
CDR3 DNA: TGTGCCAGCAGCTTAGCGTCAATCCGAGGGGGGACAACCACCGGGGAGCTGTTTTTT

D gene: TRBD1
V gene: TRBV7-9
J gene: TRBJ2-1
clone size: -
CDR3 protein: CASSRRRTGGTNEQFF
CDR3 DNA: TGTGCCAGCAGCCGGAGGCGGACAGGGGGCACCAATGAGCAGTTCTTC

D gene: -
V gene: TRBV7-2
J gene: TRBJ1-1
clone size: few
CDR3 protein: CASSSQGSRTEAFF
CDR3 DNA: TGTGCCAGCAGCTCTCAGGGTTCTCGCACTGAAGCTTTCTTT

D gene: TRBD1
V gene: TRBV5-5
J gene: TRBJ2-5
clone size: -
CDR3 protein: CASSPRQGLETQYF
CDR3 DNA: TGTGCCAGCAGCCCTAGACAGGGTTTGGAGACCCAGTACTTC

D gene: -
V gene: TRBV18
J gene: TRBJ2-2
clone size: -
CDR3 protein: CASSPRGPGLDTGELFF
CDR3 DNA: TGTGCCAGCTCACCACGGGGGCCGGGCCTAGACACCGGGGAGCTGTTTTTT

D gene: -
V gene: TRBV10-3
J gene: TRBJ2-7
clone size: few
CDR3 protein: CAISEQPGAKGGQYF
CDR3 DNA: TGTGCCATCAGTGAGCAACCGGGAGCAAAAGGTGGGCAGTACTTC

D gene: TRBD2
V gene: TRBV7-6
J gene: TRBJ2-5
clone size: -
CDR3 protein: CASSLRTGGRETQYF
CDR3 DNA: TGTGCCAGCAGCTTAAGGACGGGAGGAAGAGAGACCCAGTACTTC

D gene: -
V gene: TRBV5-4
J gene: TRBJ2-5
clone size: -
CDR3 protein: CASSLGQQETQYF
CDR3 DNA: TGTGCCAGCAGCTTGGGGCAACAAGAGACCCAGTACTTC

D gene: -
V gene: TRBV5-4
J gene: TRBJ2-7
clone size: few
CDR3 protein: CASSLGGAPREQYF
CDR3 DNA: TGTGCCAGCAGCTTGGGCGGGGCCCCCCGGGAGCAGTACTTC

D gene: -
V gene: TRBV29-1
J gene: TRBJ2-5
clone size: -
CDR3 protein: CSVGTLGETQYF
CDR3 DNA: TGCAGCGTTGGGACACTGGGGGAGACCCAGTACTTC

D gene: -
V gene: TRBV19
J gene: TRBJ2-7
clone size: many
CDR3 protein: CATSILHSVQTYEQYF
CDR3 DNA: TGTGCCACCTCGATACTCCACAGCGTACAAACGTACGAGCAGTACTTC

D gene: -
V gene: TRBV7-2
J gene: TRBJ1-4
clone size: once
CDR3 protein: CASSLFDRPTNEKLFF
CDR3 DNA: TGTGCCAGCAGCTTATTTGATCGACCAACTAATGAAAAACTGTTTTTT

D gene: -
V gene: TRBV27
J gene: TRBJ2-3
clone size: -
CDR3 protein: CASSLRTESTDTQYF
CDR3 DNA: TGTGCCAGCAGTCTAAGGACTGAATCCACAGATACGCAGTATTTT